This entry lists 15 T cell receptor beta chains sequenced from one sample in a study of blood T cell repertoires in COVID-19. The data were produced by immunoSEQ multiplex PCR, yet TCRdb's version contains in-frame clones alone and is incomplete. The data contain about 94,000 clones, 80% to 85% of them singletons. The sequenced sample was peripheral blood. The receptors derive from a man in his fifties or sixties with acute or convalescent COVID-19.

The chain links TRBV9 to TRBJ1-4, with 7 bases matching TRBD1. J was trimmed by 4 bases and V by 3 bases; bases with no gene match: 6. This CDR3 has 15 amino acids. CDR1 is SGDLS, CDR2 YYNGEE, per germline. CDR3 DNA sequence: TGTGCCAGCAGCGCACCGGGACAGCTTAATGAAAAACTGTTTTTT. Translation: CASSAPGQLNEKLFF.

The J gene is TRBJ1-2, the V gene TRBV6-2 or TRBV6-3, with TRBD1 as a possible D gene (6 bases). The CDR3 is made up of 14 amino acids. Germline CDR1 is MNHEY and CDR2 is SVGEGT. V dropped 0 bases and J dropped 4 bases, with 9 bases sitting between them. CDR3 in amino acids: CASSYSGAAYGYTF. CDR3 bases: TGTGCCAGCAGTTACTCGGGGGCCGCCTATGGCTACACCTTC.

This chain joins TRBV6-5 and TRBJ1-2; 8 nucleotides agree with TRBD1. With 6 bases clipped from V and 6 bases from J, the junction kept 6 bases outside the gene matches. Germline-derived CDR1 and CDR2 are MNHEY and SVGAGI. The CDR3 sequence is 13 residues long. CDR3 DNA: TGTGCCAGCAGAACTGCAGGGGGCGATGGCTACACCTTC. This gives the protein CASRTAGGDGYTF.

The chain uses TRBV5-1 and TRBJ1-1, with TRBD1 identical over 7 bases. CDR3 length: 15 amino acids. With V trimmed by 1 base and J by 2 bases, 5 bases remained unmatched. Germline lookup yields CDR1 SGHRS and CDR2 YFSETQ. The CDR3 sequence: CASSLQNRGNTEAFF. CDR3 bases: TGCGCCAGCAGCTTGCAGAACAGGGGAAACACTGAAGCTTTCTTT.

The V gene is TRBV6-5, the J gene TRBJ1-5; perhaps TRBD1 as D (6 bases). V was trimmed by 10 bases and J by 1 base, leaving 14 bases between them. CDR1 MNHEY and CDR2 SVGAGI come from the germline V gene. The CDR3 is made up of 14 amino acids. CDR3 in amino acids: CATSDSWSNQPQHF. In DNA form, the CDR3 reads TGTGCCACCTCGGACAGCTGGAGCAATCAGCCCCAGCATTTT.

V is TRBV3-1 (or the pseudogene TRBV3-2) and J is TRBJ1-2, with D uncertain. Germline-derived CDR1 and CDR2 are LGHDT and YNNKEL (reference sequence). The length of the CDR3 is 13 residues. V lost 0 bases and J lost 8, with 10 bases in between. For the CDR3, the DNA is TGTGCCAGCAGCCAAGATAGCTTCTCGGGCTACACCTTC. Its translation: CASSQDSFSGYTF.

This rearrangement joins TRBV15 to TRBJ1-1; TRBD1 might be the D (6 bases). V lost 5 bases to trimming and J lost 7 bases, with 17 bases between them. Germline loops: CDR1 LNHNV, CDR2 YYDKDF (reference sequence). The CDR3 sequence is 14 residues long. The CDR3 region is CATSGEGGPLEAFF. CDR3 nucleotides: TGTGCCACCAGCGGGGAGGGGGGGCCACTTGAAGCTTTCTTT.

CDR3 DNA: TGTGCCAGCAGCTCCGCAGGGGGCTATGGCTACACCTTC. Amino acids: CASSSAGGYGYTF. The V and J genes are TRBV13 and TRBJ1-2; 7 nucleotides line up with TRBD1. The germline CDR1 and CDR2 sequences are PRHDT and FYEKMQ (reference sequence). The CDR3 runs 13 residues. The V and J ends lost 4 bases and 4 bases, in that order; junction bases with no gene match: 3.

In nucleotides, the CDR3 is TGTGCCAGCAGCTCACCGGACAGGGCCGGGGAGCTGTTTTTT. As protein: CASSSPDRAGELFF. The V gene is TRBV5-6, the J gene TRBJ2-2, with 8 bases lining up with TRBD1. Per germline, CDR1 SGHDT and CDR2 YYEEEE. Losses at the gene ends were 3 bases for V and 6 bases for J; bases not matched to a gene: 4. The CDR3 is 14 amino acids.

This chain connects TRBV30 to TRBJ1-1, with D hard to call. Trimming took off 2 bases at V and 4 bases at J, with 8 bases between the two ends. The CDR3 is made up of 12 amino acids. Germline V CDR1 and CDR2: GTSNPN, SVGIG (reference sequence). In nucleotides, the CDR3 is TGTGCCTGGAGTCCAGGATCCACTGAAGCTTTCTTT. It translates to CAWSPGSTEAFF. The whole variable domain, filled in from reference TRBV30 and TRBJ1-1, reads SQTIHQWPATLVQPVGSPLSLECTVEGTSNPNLYWYRQAAGRGLQLLFYSVGIGQISSEVPQNLSASRPQDRQFILSSKKLLLSDSGFYLCAWSPGSTEAFFGQGTRLTVV.

This clone has just one count. The chain carries TRBV5-6 and TRBJ2-7, with 7 bases that match TRBD1. CDR1 is SGHDT and CDR2 is YYEEEE in the germline V gene. The CDR3 runs 13 residues. The V and J ends lost 5 bases and 7 bases, in that order; junction bases with no gene match: 9. CDR3 in DNA: TGTGCCAGCAGTTCGGACAGGCCGGGGGAGCAGTACTTC. This codes for CASSSDRPGEQYF.

The rearrangement uses TRBV11-2 and TRBJ2-7, with D possibly being TRBD1 (8 bases). The germline gives CDR1 SGHAT, CDR2 FQNNGV. The V end lost 0 bases, the J end lost 0 bases, and 15 bases lay between the germline ends. CDR3 length: 17 amino acids. CDR3 amino acids: CASSLDETGGGSYEQYF. In DNA form, the CDR3 reads TGTGCCAGCAGCTTAGATGAAACAGGGGGGGGCTCCTACGAGCAGTACTTC.

The chain joins TRBV6-5 to TRBJ1-2, with D unclear. Germline CDR1 reads MNHEY; CDR2 reads SVGAGI. The CDR3 spans 14 residues. Trimming took off 2 bases at V and 8 bases at J, with 15 bases between the two ends. CDR3 loop: CASSYPGSRGGYTF. The CDR3 region has the DNA TGTGCCAGCAGTTACCCCGGAAGCCGGGGAGGCTACACCTTC.

The chain links TRBV4-1 to TRBJ2-7; D is possibly TRBD1 (6 bases). Trimming took off 4 bases at V and 2 bases at J, with 15 bases between the two ends. The CDR3 has 15 residues. In germline, CDR1 is MGHRA, CDR2 YSYEKL. This CDR3 is CASSPLDRMTYEQYF. CDR3 nucleotides: TGCGCCAGCAGCCCGCTCGACAGGATGACCTACGAGCAGTACTTC.

This chain uses TRBV6-2 or TRBV6-3 with TRBJ1-2; D possibly corresponds to TRBD1 (5 bases). V was trimmed by 6 bases and J by 8 bases, leaving 13 bases between them. The V gene's germline CDR1 is MNHEY and CDR2 SVGEGT. The CDR3 sequence is 12 residues long. CDR3 bases: TGTGCCAGCAGCCTGGGGGGGAACGGCTACACCTTC. Amino acid sequence: CASSLGGNGYTF.